The clone carrying this TCR beta chain was recorded at least ten times. The germline V gene encodes CDR1 MNHEY and CDR2 SMNVEV (reference sequence). The CDR3 loop spans 17 amino acids. Trimming took 1 base from V and 11 from J, leaving 26 bases between them. This sample was taken from a study of immune characterization of retroperitoneal liposarcoma. One entry per CDR3 protein, called by TCRdb with MiXCR from the PCR reads. The table lists more than 9,000 distinct CDR3 sequences, 37% of them singletons. The sample comprised tumor tissue. The rearrangement links TRBV27 to TRBJ2-5; a weak D match, TRBD2 (6 bases). This TCR derives from a female donor with retroperitoneal liposarcoma. CDR3 loop: CASSLLKGGSHLGEQYF. The CDR3 bases are TGTGCCAGCAGTTTATTAAAAGGAGGGAGCCACTTGGGAGAGCAGTACTTC.